This T cell receptor (beta chain) was recovered during a study of metastatic and nonmetastatic thyroid tumors. TCRdb re-called the PCR reads with MiXCR. Of about 92,000 clones in the sample, more than 13% are singletons; the top ten hold roughly 3.9%. From germline, CDR1 is LGHNA and CDR2 YNFKEQ. The CDR3 length is 16 residues. Nobody among the patients had been given any treatment before thyroid surgery. Comment on this clone: At one boundary the junction diverges from the germline segment, which might be a read error.

The sample consisted of blood. The sequence came from a female donor with papillary thyroid cancer or a benign thyroid nodule (not recorded which). Some clones in this sample may be carry-over from other donors' samples. This sequence joins TRBV4-2 and TRBJ2-7; TRBD2 matches 7 bases. CDR3 DNA sequence: TGTGCCAGCAACCAATTGGGACTATTACGGATCTACGAGCAGTACTTC. This gives the protein CASNQLGLLRIYEQYF.